The 17 T cell receptor beta chains below were found in one sample sequenced in a study of blood T cell repertoires in COVID-19. Data came from immunoSEQ multiplex PCR; TCRdb stores just in-frame clones and leaves some out. The table has 50,000 to 80,000 clones, around 80% seen once; the top ten hold 5.6%. The sequenced material came from peripheral blood. The receptors stem from a woman aged 55-69 years with acute or convalescent COVID-19.

The rearrangement uses TRBV7-2 and TRBJ1-5; possible D gene TRBD1, 5 bases. The germline gives CDR1 SGHTA, CDR2 FQGNSA. CDR3 length: 16 residues. V gave up 1 base and J gave up 6 bases, with 16 bases separating them. CDR3 protein: CASSLVGQGGTQPQHF. The CDR3 bases are TGTGCCAGCAGCTTAGTAGGGCAGGGAGGCACTCAGCCCCAGCATTTT.

The genes are TRBV10-2 and TRBJ2-7, with a tentative D call TRBD2 (6 bases). Germline CDR1 reads WSHSY; CDR2 reads SAAADI. V was cut by 9 bases and J by 3 bases, with 15 bases left in between. This CDR3 is 13 amino acids long. The CDR3 DNA reads TGCGCCAGTCGGGCGGGGCCATTCTACGAGCAGTACTTC. Translating gives CASRAGPFYEQYF.

J is TRBJ1-5 and V is TRBV6-5; perhaps TRBD1 as D (5 bases). CDR3 length: 13 residues. V shed 9 bases and J shed 0 bases, with 9 bases lying between them. In germline, CDR1 is MNHEY, CDR2 SVGAGI. CDR3 bases: TGTGCCAGTCTGACAGATAGCAATCAGCCCCAGCATTTT. Translation: CASLTDSNQPQHF.

The rearrangement joins TRBV25-1 to TRBJ1-2, with TRBD1 matching over 7 bases. Losses at the gene ends were 3 bases for V and 6 bases for J; bases not matched to a gene: 10. CDR1 MGHDK and CDR2 SYGVNS come from the germline V gene. The CDR3 spans 15 residues. In DNA form, the CDR3 reads TGTGCCAGCAGTGAGCTCGGACAGGCCAAGGATGGCTACACCTTC. It encodes CASSELGQAKDGYTF.

The genes are TRBV7-9 and TRBJ1-1; maybe TRBD1 (6 bases). The V gene lost 10 bases and the J gene lost 1 base, with 19 bases spanning the gap. CDR1 is SEHNR and CDR2 is FQNEAQ in the germline V gene (reference sequence). The CDR3 runs 15 residues. CDR3 in DNA: TGTGCCATTGGAGAAGGGGGTTTCGGGAACACTGAAGCTTTCTTT. It encodes CAIGEGGFGNTEAFF.

The rearrangement uses TRBV6-6 and TRBJ1-4, with TRBD1 identical over 8 bases. The CDR3 runs 14 residues. With 4 bases clipped from V and 5 bases from J, the junction kept 3 bases outside the gene matches. CDR1 and CDR2 (germline): MNHNY, SVGAGI (reference sequence). The CDR3 region is CASSSQGGNEKLFF. In DNA form, the CDR3 reads TGTGCCAGCAGTTCACAGGGGGGAAATGAAAAACTGTTTTTT.

V usage is TRBV5-4 and J usage is TRBJ2-1; TRBD2 agrees at 11 bases. Germline V gene lookup returns CDR1 SGHNT and CDR2 YYREEE (reference sequence). The junction had 7 bases not matched to a gene; V was cut back by 2 bases and J by 9 bases. The CDR3 has 15 residues. In nucleotides, the CDR3 is TGTGCCAGCAGCTTTAGCGGGGGGGCGGTACGTGAGCAGTTCTTC. It yields the protein CASSFSGGAVREQFF.

The rearrangement uses TRBV3-1 (or the pseudogene TRBV3-2) and TRBJ1-6; 7 bases fit TRBD1. Germline V CDR1 and CDR2: LGHDT, YNNKEL (reference sequence). The CDR3 totals 14 residues. The ends lost 4 bases at V and 12 bases at J; junction bases unmatched: 9. CDR3 residues: CASSLQGPRGPLHF. CDR3 DNA: TGTGCCAGCAGCCTACAGGGGCCGCGAGGACCCCTCCACTTT.

The chain employs TRBV3-1 (or the pseudogene TRBV3-2) and TRBJ1-3; D gene uncertain. V dropped 2 bases and J dropped 2 bases, with 10 bases sitting between them. The CDR3 sequence is 15 residues long. Germline V gene data show CDR1 as LGHDT and CDR2 as YNNKEL (reference sequence). The CDR3 DNA reads TGTGCCAGCAGCCAATCGAGCAGGACTGGAAACACCATATATTTT. Residues: CASSQSSRTGNTIYF.

The rearrangement joins TRBV2 to TRBJ1-4; 7 bases line up with TRBD1. Unmatched junction bases numbered 3, after V lost 5 bases and J lost 0 bases. The CDR3 spans 15 residues. Germline lookup yields CDR1 SNHLY and CDR2 FYNNEI. The CDR3 reads CASSPTGATNEKLFF. The CDR3 region has the DNA TGTGCCAGCAGTCCCACAGGGGCAACTAATGAAAAACTGTTTTTT.

A note on this clone: The sample has other DNA sequences that encode this CDR3 too. This sequence joins TRBV5-1 and TRBJ1-4; TRBD1 aligns across 9 bases. Germline CDR1 and CDR2: SGHRS and YFSETQ. Trimming took 4 bases from V and 5 from J; bases not matched to a gene: 3. The CDR3 covers 14 residues. CDR3: CASSPGQGNEKLFF. CDR3 coding DNA: TGCGCCAGCAGCCCCGGACAGGGGAATGAAAAACTGTTTTTT.

V and J are TRBV21-1 and TRBJ2-3; TRBD2, the D gene given by the table, was not confirmed from the DNA. TRBV21-1 is designated a pseudogene. The CDR3 totals 18 residues. The DNA for the CDR3 is TGTGCCAGCAGCAAACGCCCGCCAGCTCAGCGGGGAACAGATACGCAGTATTTT. Translated: CASSKRPPAQRGTDTQYF.

This clone has more than one count but fewer than ten. An end of the junction differs from the germline gene, which may be a read error. The V call is TRBV9, the J call TRBJ2-7; 7 bases fit TRBD1. The CDR3 spans 15 residues. The germline V gene encodes CDR1 SGDLS and CDR2 YYNGEE. DNA for the CDR3: TGTGCCAGCAGCGCAACCGGGACAGTCTCCAACGAGCAGTACTTC. It codes for CASSATGTVSNEQYF. Complete variable domain (other parts from reference TRBV9 and TRBJ2-7): DSGVTQTPKHLITATGQRVTLRCSPRSGDLSVYWYQQSLDQGLQFLIQYYNGEERAKGNILERFSAQQFPDLHSELNLSSLELGDSALYFCASSATGTVSNEQYFGPGTRLTVT.

The V and J genes are TRBV2 and TRBJ2-2, with 7 bases that match TRBD2. The CDR3 has 15 residues. V lost 4 bases to trimming and J lost 0 bases; unmatched junction nucleotides: 2. CDR1 is SNHLY and CDR2 is FYNNEI in the germline V gene. The CDR3 is CASSATSANTGELFF. The CDR3 nucleotides read TGTGCCAGCAGTGCCACTAGCGCGAACACCGGGGAGCTGTTTTTT.

This clone occurred a few times. The rearrangement uses TRBV7-3 and TRBJ1-4, with D tentatively TRBD1 (5 bases). The V and J ends lost 4 bases and 4 bases respectively, with 13 bases between them. CDR1 SGHTA and CDR2 FQGTGA come from the germline V gene. The CDR3 is 15 amino acids. CDR3 amino acids: CASSSQGLFNEKLFF. The DNA for the CDR3 is TGTGCCAGCAGCTCTCAGGGTTTGTTTAATGAAAAACTGTTTTTT.

The genes are TRBV3-1 (or the pseudogene TRBV3-2) and TRBJ1-1, with 7 bases identical to TRBD1. The germline CDR1 and CDR2 sequences are LGHDT and YNNKEL (reference sequence). The trim removed 1 base at V and 4 bases at J, leaving 12 bases unmatched. The CDR3 is made up of 17 amino acids. CDR3 amino acids: CASSQGRNRGFVTEAFF. Written as DNA, the CDR3 is TGTGCCAGCAGCCAAGGTCGGAACAGGGGTTTTGTCACTGAAGCTTTCTTT.

The J gene is TRBJ1-2, the V gene TRBV3-1 (or the pseudogene TRBV3-2); D is unclear. CDR3 length: 15 residues. Trimming stripped 0 bases from V and 8 bases from J, with 16 bases between. CDR1 is LGHDT and CDR2 is YNNKEL in the germline V gene (reference sequence). CDR3 coding DNA: TGTGCCAGCAGCCAAGAAGGAGGACTCGGGAGAGGCTACACCTTC. Its translation is CASSQEGGLGRGYTF.